The next 25 T cell receptor beta chains were all read from a single sample in a study of cytomegalovirus exposure and HLA in healthy donors. Sequenced by immunoSEQ multiplex PCR; TCRdb stores in-frame clones only, minus some. The sample holds tens of thousands of clones, roughly 92% seen once. The sample comprised PBMCs. These receptors were collected from a woman in her thirties in good health and CMV-seropositive.

The chain carries TRBV2 and TRBJ2-2; possible D gene TRBD1, 6 bases. Germline-derived CDR1 and CDR2 are SNHLY and FYNNEI. This CDR3 region has 17 residues. V lost 4 bases and J 0 bases, leaving 15 bases between the germline ends. Written as DNA, the CDR3 is TGTGCCAGCAGTGTTCCCCCCGGACAGACGAACACCGGGGAGCTGTTTTTT. It translates to CASSVPPGQTNTGELFF.

The chain uses TRBV6-1 and TRBJ2-7; maybe TRBD2 (6 bases). The CDR3 has 15 amino acids. V lost 10 bases, J lost 6 bases, and 25 bases lay in between. Germline values: CDR1 MNHNS, CDR2 SASEGT. CDR3 region: CATNPMSGDGSEQYF. In DNA form, the CDR3 reads TGTGCCACCAATCCAATGTCGGGAGACGGATCCGAGCAGTACTTC.

The V and J genes are TRBV4-1 and TRBJ2-2, with TRBD2 as a possible D gene (6 bases). This CDR3 comprises 15 residues. V gave up 0 bases and J gave up 6 bases, with 11 bases separating them. Germline-derived CDR1 and CDR2 are MGHRA and YSYEKL. This CDR3 reads CASSQEGRKAGELFF. The CDR3 region has the DNA TGCGCCAGCAGCCAAGAGGGGAGGAAGGCCGGGGAGCTGTTTTTT.

The rearrangement links TRBV5-4 to TRBJ2-1, with TRBD1 as a possible D gene (5 bases). The germline CDR1 and CDR2 sequences are SGHNT and YYREEE (reference sequence). The CDR3 is made up of 13 amino acids. Between the trimmed V and J ends, which lost 0 bases and 9 bases, there was a span of 10 bases. This CDR3 is CASSLAGPGEQFF. The DNA of the CDR3 is TGTGCCAGCAGCTTGGCAGGGCCGGGTGAGCAGTTCTTC.

The gene calls are TRBV2 and TRBJ2-1; the D gene is possibly TRBD2 (6 bases). Trimming removed 1 base from V and 7 bases from J, with 17 bases in between. Germline lookup yields CDR1 SNHLY and CDR2 FYNNEI. The CDR3 has 16 residues. The CDR3 nucleotides read TGTGCCAGCAGTGAAGATCGGGTGGAGGGGTGGAATGAGCAGTTCTTC. It yields the protein CASSEDRVEGWNEQFF.

The CDR3 coding sequence is TGCGCCAGCAGTGAGTCTATCTCCGCGGGGCAAGAGACCCAGTACTTC. Protein product: CASSESISAGQETQYF. V gene TRBV10-1 combines with J gene TRBJ2-5; D is possibly TRBD2 (6 bases). Germline-derived CDR1 and CDR2 are WNHNN and SYGVQD (reference sequence). The V end was cut by 0 bases, the J end by 2 bases, with 13 bases between. The CDR3 totals 16 residues.

V is TRBV5-1 and J is TRBJ1-4, with TRBD1 as a possible D gene (5 bases). V was pared by 3 bases and J by 0 bases, with 9 bases between. CDR3 length: 15 residues. From germline, CDR1 is SGHRS and CDR2 YFSETQ. The CDR3 nucleotides read TGCGCCAGCAGCTCAACGACAGCAACTAATGAAAAACTGTTTTTT. Residues: CASSSTTATNEKLFF.

The chain couples TRBV19 to TRBJ2-1; D unclear. Trimming left V 0 bases short and J 0 bases short, with 9 bases between. CDR1 LNHDA and CDR2 SQIVND come from the germline V gene (reference sequence). The CDR3 totals 16 residues. The CDR3 here is CASSIDPSLSYNEQFF. CDR3 coding DNA: TGTGCCAGTAGTATAGATCCGAGCCTCTCCTACAATGAGCAGTTCTTC.

The chain joins TRBV6-4 to TRBJ2-1; a possible D gene is TRBD1 (5 bases). Between the trimmed V and J ends, which lost 4 bases and 1 base, there was a span of 11 bases. The CDR3 covers 15 residues. Germline CDR1 reads MRHNA; CDR2 reads SNTAGT. Here the CDR3 reads CASSVQGESYNEQFF. The CDR3 DNA reads TGTGCCAGCAGTGTTCAGGGCGAGTCCTACAATGAGCAGTTCTTC.

The chain employs TRBV13 and TRBJ1-2, with TRBD1 matching over 7 bases. Germline CDR1 is PRHDT and CDR2 is FYEKMQ (reference sequence). The CDR3 loop spans 12 amino acids. Trimming at V came to 2 bases and at J to 11 bases, leaving 5 bases not matched to a gene. DNA for the CDR3: TGTGCCAGCAGCTTACGGGACAGTGGATACACCTTC. Translating gives CASSLRDSGYTF.

The V gene is TRBV19, the J gene TRBJ2-1; a possible D gene is TRBD1 (6 bases). Looked up from germline, CDR1 is LNHDA and CDR2 is SQIVND (reference sequence). The CDR3 contains 15 residues. With 6 bases removed from V and 9 bases from J, the gap between germline ends came to 21 bases. As DNA, the CDR3 is TGTGCCAGTAGGGGGGCAGCTTCCCTAGAGGGTGAGCAGTTCTTC. Protein sequence: CASRGAASLEGEQFF.

The DNA of the CDR3 is TGTGCCAGCAGTTTTCTCGGCGGGAGTCCAGATACGCAGTATTTT. Amino acids: CASSFLGGSPDTQYF. This chain connects TRBV27 to TRBJ2-3, with 7 bases matching TRBD2. CDR3 length equals 15 residues. V was clipped by 3 bases and J by 4 bases; unmatched bases: 7. Germline CDR1 MNHEY, CDR2 SMNVEV (reference sequence).

This chain links TRBV4-1 with TRBJ2-3, with 7 bases that match TRBD1. The CDR3 consists of 18 residues. The ends lost 4 bases at V and 2 bases at J; junction bases unmatched: 15. The V gene's germline CDR1 is MGHRA and CDR2 YSYEKL. The CDR3 DNA sequence: TGCGCCAGCAGCCCCCTTAGTGGACAGGTCTTTCTCACAGATACGCAGTATTTT. Protein sequence: CASSPLSGQVFLTDTQYF.

This sequence joins TRBV14 and TRBJ2-2; 9 bases are shared with TRBD2. The V segment lost 3 bases and the J segment 6 bases; nucleotides outside the gene matches: 2. This CDR3 is 14 amino acids long. Germline CDR1 SGHDN, CDR2 FVKESK. The DNA of the CDR3 is TGTGCCAGCAGCCAGGGACTAGCTGCCGGGGAGCTGTTTTTT. Residues: CASSQGLAAGELFF.

V usage is TRBV2 and J usage is TRBJ2-7; 8 bases line up with TRBD2. The germline V gene encodes CDR1 SNHLY and CDR2 FYNNEI. V lost 3 bases, J lost 1 base, and 5 bases stayed unmatched. The CDR3 is 15 residues long. For the CDR3, the DNA is TGTGCCAGCAGTGAGTTTAGCGGGGATTCCTACGAGCAGTACTTC. Translation gives CASSEFSGDSYEQYF.

The V and J genes are TRBV19 and TRBJ1-5; no reliable D call. Germline loops: CDR1 LNHDA, CDR2 SQIVND (reference sequence). This CDR3 spans 9 amino acids. Trimming removed 11 bases from V and 7 bases from J, with 6 bases in between. In DNA form, the CDR3 reads TGTGCCGCGGGGCAGCCCCAGCATTTT. Translation: CAAGQPQHF.

J is TRBJ2-3 and V is TRBV5-1, with 7 nucleotides matching TRBD1. Germline V CDR1 and CDR2: SGHRS, YFSETQ. V gave up 5 bases and J gave up 0 bases; unmatched junction bases: 3. The CDR3 is 14 amino acids. DNA for the CDR3: TGCGCCAGCAGAACGGGACAGAGCACAGATACGCAGTATTTT. Translated, it gives CASRTGQSTDTQYF.

The genes are TRBV10-1 and TRBJ2-3; D might be TRBD2 (5 bases). The V gene lost 2 bases and the J gene lost 6 bases, with 12 bases spanning the gap. CDR1 is WNHNN and CDR2 is SYGVQD in the germline V gene (reference sequence). The CDR3 extends over 14 amino acids. The CDR3 loop is CASSERAGGDTQYF. CDR3 sequence (DNA): TGCGCCAGCAGTGAGAGGGCAGGCGGGGATACGCAGTATTTT.

On this clone itself: This may be a read error: a much more frequent sequence differs by one nucleotide. The rearrangement joins TRBV5-6 to TRBJ1-1; D is ambiguous. Germline V gives CDR1 SGHDT, CDR2 YYEEEE. The CDR3 length is 13 residues. The V and J ends lost 0 bases and 2 bases respectively, with 5 bases between them. CDR3 sequence: CASSLGGNTEAFF. The CDR3 bases are TGTGCCAGCAGCTTGGGAGGAAACACTGAAGCTTTCTTT.

The chain employs TRBV5-1 and TRBJ1-2; D is undetermined. This CDR3 is 13 amino acids long. Germline CDR1 reads SGHRS; CDR2 reads YFSETQ. V was pared by 4 bases and J by 3 bases, with 10 bases between. CDR3 in DNA: TGCGCCAGCAGCCAGGCGGGAGACTATGGCTACACCTTC. Protein: CASSQAGDYGYTF.

This clone was counted only a few times. The genes are TRBV4-2 and TRBJ2-2, with D perhaps TRBD1 (6 bases). This CDR3 contains 12 residues. The V gene's germline CDR1 is LGHNA and CDR2 YNFKEQ. V dropped 9 bases and J dropped 6 bases, with 11 bases sitting between them. The CDR3 reads CASKQGPGELFF. The CDR3 DNA sequence: TGTGCCAGTAAACAGGGACCCGGGGAGCTGTTTTTT.

V is TRBV28 and J is TRBJ2-1; tentatively, D is TRBD1 (5 bases). V lost 3 bases, J lost 8 bases, and 8 bases lay in between. The germline gives CDR1 MDHEN, CDR2 SYDVKM. This CDR3 region has 12 residues. CDR3 nucleotide sequence: TGTGCCAGCAGTTTTCAAGGGGATGAGCAGTTCTTC. This codes for CASSFQGDEQFF.

The gene calls are TRBV5-6 and TRBJ1-1; 7 nucleotides align to TRBD1. This CDR3 is 18 amino acids long. The germline V gene has CDR1 SGHDT and CDR2 YYEEEE. The V gene end was trimmed by 0 bases and the J gene end by 1 base; junction bases not matched to a gene: 12. The CDR3 protein is CASSLADETGWENTEAFF. The DNA for the CDR3 is TGTGCCAGCAGCTTGGCGGACGAGACAGGGTGGGAGAACACTGAAGCTTTCTTT.

The chain recombines TRBV9 with TRBJ2-2; 7 nucleotides match TRBD1. The germline CDR1 and CDR2 sequences are SGDLS and YYNGEE. J gave up 1 base and V 3 bases, and 6 bases lay outside the gene matches. The CDR3 runs 16 residues. CDR3 amino acids: CASSAPRDRNTGELFF. The CDR3, as DNA: TGTGCCAGCAGCGCCCCACGGGACAGGAACACCGGGGAGCTGTTTTTT.

The chain combines TRBV6-1 with TRBJ2-4; 8 bases are a match to TRBD1. V lost 4 bases to trimming and J lost 4 bases; unmatched junction nucleotides: 21. The CDR3 covers 20 residues. CDR1 and CDR2 from the germline V gene are MNHNS and SASEGT. The DNA for the CDR3 is TGTGCCAGCAGTGTGACTTCCGCGACCAGGGGGCGCCTTGGAAAAAACATTCAGTACTTC. It translates to CASSVTSATRGRLGKNIQYF.